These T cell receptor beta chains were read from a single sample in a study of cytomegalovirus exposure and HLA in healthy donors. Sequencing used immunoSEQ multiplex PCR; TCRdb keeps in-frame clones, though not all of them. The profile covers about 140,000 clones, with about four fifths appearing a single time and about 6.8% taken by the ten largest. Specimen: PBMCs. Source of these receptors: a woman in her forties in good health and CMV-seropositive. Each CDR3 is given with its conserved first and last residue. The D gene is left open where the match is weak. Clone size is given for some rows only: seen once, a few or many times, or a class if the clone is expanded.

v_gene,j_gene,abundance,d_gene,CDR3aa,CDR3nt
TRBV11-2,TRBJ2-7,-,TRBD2,CASKITGGEQYF,TGTGCCAGCAAGATAACGGGGGGCGAGCAGTACTTC
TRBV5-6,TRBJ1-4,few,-,CASSLRSSLGLFF,TGTGCCAGCAGCTTGCGGTCGTCTCTAGGACTGTTTTTT
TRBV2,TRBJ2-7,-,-,CASSITYEQYF,TGTGCCAGCAGTATCACGTACGAGCAGTACTTC
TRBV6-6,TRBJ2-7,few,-,CASRRGTYEQYF,TGTGCCAGCCGTAGGGGAACCTACGAGCAGTACTTC
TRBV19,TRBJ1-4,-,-,CASTEDEKLFF,TGTGCCAGTACCGAGGATGAAAAACTGTTTTTT
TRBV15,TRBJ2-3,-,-,CATSRGERGTDTQYF,TGTGCCACCAGCAGAGGAGAGAGGGGCACAGATACGCAGTATTTT
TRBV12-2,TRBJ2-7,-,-,CASRLETSEPYEQYF,TGTGCAAGTCGCTTAGAGACTAGCGAACCCTACGAGCAGTACTTC
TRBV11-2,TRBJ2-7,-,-,CASSLEAGSNYEQYF,TGTGCCAGCAGCTTAGAGGCAGGGTCGAACTACGAGCAGTACTTC
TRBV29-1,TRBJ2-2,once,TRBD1,CSSRDREDTGELFF,TGCAGCTCCCGGGACAGGGAGGACACCGGGGAGCTGTTTTTT
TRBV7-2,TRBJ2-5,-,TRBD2,CASSYGGTSGRETQYF,TGTGCCAGCAGCTACGGAGGGACTAGCGGGAGAGAGACCCAGTACTTC
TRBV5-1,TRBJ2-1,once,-,CASSLYGSYNEQFF,TGCGCCAGCAGCTTGTACGGGAGCTACAATGAGCAGTTCTTC
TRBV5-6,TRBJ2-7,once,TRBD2,CASSPGLAAYEQYF,TGTGCCAGCAGCCCTGGACTAGCGGCCTACGAGCAGTACTTC
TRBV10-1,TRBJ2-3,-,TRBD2,CASSETSGRSDTQYF,TGCGCCAGCAGTGAGACTAGCGGGAGATCAGATACGCAGTATTTT
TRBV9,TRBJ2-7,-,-,CASSGGGAGAYEQYF,TGTGCCAGCAGCGGAGGGGGGGCGGGAGCCTACGAGCAGTACTTC
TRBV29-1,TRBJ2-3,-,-,CSVAEVGSDTQYF,TGCAGCGTAGCTGAGGTCGGGTCAGATACGCAGTATTTT
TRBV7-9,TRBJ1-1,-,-,CASSSIELQGIAFF,TGTGCCAGCAGCTCAATCGAGCTCCAGGGGATCGCTTTCTTT
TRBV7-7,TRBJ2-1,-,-,CASSLGVQGLGNEQFF,TGTGCTAGCAGCTTAGGGGTACAGGGTCTAGGCAATGAGCAGTTCTTC
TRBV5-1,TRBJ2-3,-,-,CASSLASAEPTDTQYF,TGCGCCAGCAGCTTGGCCTCGGCGGAGCCCACAGATACGCAGTATTTT
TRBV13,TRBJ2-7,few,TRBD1,CASSATGQGGDSSYEQYF,TGTGCCAGCAGCGCCACGGGACAGGGGGGGGATAGCTCCTACGAGCAGTACTTC
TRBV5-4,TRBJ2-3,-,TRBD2,CASSPGLAGSTDTQYF,TGTGCCAGCAGCCCAGGACTAGCGGGGAGCACAGATACGCAGTATTTT
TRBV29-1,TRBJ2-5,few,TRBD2,CSVGLAGGQETQYF,TGCAGCGTAGGGCTAGCGGGAGGTCAAGAGACCCAGTACTTC
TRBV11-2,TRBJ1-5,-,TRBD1,CASSLTGSNQPQHF,TGTGCCAGCAGCTTGACAGGGAGCAATCAGCCCCAGCATTTT
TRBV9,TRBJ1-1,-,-,CASSANIGNTEAFF,TGTGCCAGCAGCGCGAATATCGGGAACACTGAAGCTTTCTTT
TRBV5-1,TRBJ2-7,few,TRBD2,CASSLAGLAGYEQYF,TGCGCCAGCAGCTTGGCCGGCCTAGCGGGCTACGAGCAGTACTTC
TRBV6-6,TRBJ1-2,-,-,CASSVSEEGYGYTF,TGTGCCAGCAGCGTCTCGGAGGAAGGGTATGGCTACACCTTC
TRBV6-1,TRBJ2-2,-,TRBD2,CASETSGGAGELFF,TGTGCCAGCGAGACTAGCGGAGGGGCCGGGGAGCTGTTTTTT
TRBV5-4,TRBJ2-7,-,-,CASSWDSLAEQYF,TGTGCCAGCAGCTGGGACTCCCTAGCAGAGCAGTACTTC
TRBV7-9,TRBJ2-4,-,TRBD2,CASSSRGASGMSGNIQYF,TGTGCCAGCAGCTCGAGGGGAGCCAGCGGGATGTCGGGAAACATTCAGTACTTC
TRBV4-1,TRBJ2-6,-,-,CASSQSDETGSSGANVLTF,TGCGCCAGCAGCCAAAGTGACGAGACAGGCAGCTCTGGGGCCAACGTCCTGACTTTC
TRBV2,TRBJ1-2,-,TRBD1,CASQGAAGYGYTF,TGTGCCAGCCAGGGGGCGGCGGGTTATGGCTACACCTTC
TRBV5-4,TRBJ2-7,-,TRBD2,CASSRGLGDSYEQYF,TGTGCCAGCAGCCGGGGACTAGGGGACTCCTACGAGCAGTACTTC
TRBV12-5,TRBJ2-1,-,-,CASGLTRNEQFF,TGTGCTAGTGGTTTGACGAGGAATGAGCAGTTCTTC
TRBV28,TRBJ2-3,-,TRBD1,CASSLWGQGTDTQYF,TGTGCCAGCAGTTTATGGGGACAGGGGACAGATACGCAGTATTTT
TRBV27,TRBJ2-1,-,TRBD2,CASRGLADTSYNEQFF,TGTGCCAGCAGGGGACTAGCGGATACCTCCTACAATGAGCAGTTCTTC
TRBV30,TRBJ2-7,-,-,CAWSVGAGFEQYF,TGTGCCTGGAGTGTAGGGGCCGGTTTCGAGCAGTACTTC
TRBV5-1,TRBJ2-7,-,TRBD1,CASSPGTGLYEQYF,TGCGCCAGCAGCCCCGGGACAGGGTTGTACGAGCAGTACTTC
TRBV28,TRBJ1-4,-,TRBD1,CASSLLGQGIYEKLFF,TGTGCCAGCAGTTTGTTGGGACAGGGGATTTATGAAAAACTGTTTTTT
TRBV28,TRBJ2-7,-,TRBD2,CASRTSGDTYEQYF,TGTGCCAGCAGGACTAGCGGTGATACCTACGAGCAGTACTTC
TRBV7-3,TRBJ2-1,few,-,CASSLGGASSYNEQFF,TGTGCCAGCAGCCTCGGCGGGGCGAGCTCCTACAATGAGCAGTTCTTC
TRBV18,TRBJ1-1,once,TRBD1,CASSPLGQGGTEAFF,TGTGCCAGCTCACCATTGGGACAGGGAGGCACTGAAGCTTTCTTT
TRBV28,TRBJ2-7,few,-,CASSSGFSYEQYF,TGTGCCAGCAGTTCAGGTTTCTCCTACGAGCAGTACTTC
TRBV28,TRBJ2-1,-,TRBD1,CASSFASGQGKQFF,TGTGCCAGCAGTTTCGCCTCGGGACAGGGGAAGCAGTTCTTC
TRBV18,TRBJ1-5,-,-,CASSPRGSNQPQHF,TGTGCCAGCTCACCACGAGGGAGCAATCAGCCCCAGCATTTT
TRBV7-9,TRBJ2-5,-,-,CASSLSSETQYF,TGTGCCAGCAGCTTATCTAGTGAGACCCAGTACTTC
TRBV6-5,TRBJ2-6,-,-,CASSYIGGGANVLTF,TGTGCCAGCAGTTACATAGGAGGTGGGGCCAACGTCCTGACTTTC
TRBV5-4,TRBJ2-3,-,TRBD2,CASSPTSGPFTDTQYF,TGTGCCAGCAGCCCGACTAGCGGACCTTTCACAGATACGCAGTATTTT
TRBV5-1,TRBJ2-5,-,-,CASSLAPEETQYF,TGCGCCAGCAGCTTGGCCCCCGAAGAGACCCAGTACTTC
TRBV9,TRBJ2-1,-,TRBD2,CASSVGVAGLDEQFF,TGTGCCAGCAGCGTAGGGGTAGCGGGACTAGATGAGCAGTTCTTC
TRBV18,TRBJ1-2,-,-,CASSPPGAVPNYGYTF,TGTGCCAGCTCACCACCGGGCGCAGTACCTAACTATGGCTACACCTTC
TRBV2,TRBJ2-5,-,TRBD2,CASSSIAGGGGETQYF,TGTGCCAGCAGTTCCATAGCGGGAGGAGGAGGAGAGACCCAGTACTTC
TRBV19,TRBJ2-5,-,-,CASSMFGVQETQYF,TGTGCCAGTAGTATGTTTGGAGTCCAAGAGACCCAGTACTTC
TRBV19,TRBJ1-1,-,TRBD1,CASSIYRGQDEAFF,TGTGCCAGTAGTATTTACAGGGGGCAGGATGAAGCTTTCTTT
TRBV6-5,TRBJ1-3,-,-,CASSLDYTIYF,TGTGCCAGCAGTTTAGACTACACCATATATTTT
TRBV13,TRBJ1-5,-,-,CASSSRGGNQPQHF,TGTGCCAGCAGCTCTCGGGGGGGCAATCAGCCCCAGCATTTT
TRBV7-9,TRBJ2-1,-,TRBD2,CASSLLAGGSHNEQFF,TGTGCCAGCAGCTTACTAGCGGGAGGTAGCCACAATGAGCAGTTCTTC
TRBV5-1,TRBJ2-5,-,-,CASSLGQLQETQYF,TGCGCCAGCAGCTTGGGACAGCTACAAGAGACCCAGTACTTC
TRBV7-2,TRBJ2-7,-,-,CASSLTGSSYEQYF,TGTGCCAGCAGCTTAACAGGGAGCTCCTACGAGCAGTACTTC